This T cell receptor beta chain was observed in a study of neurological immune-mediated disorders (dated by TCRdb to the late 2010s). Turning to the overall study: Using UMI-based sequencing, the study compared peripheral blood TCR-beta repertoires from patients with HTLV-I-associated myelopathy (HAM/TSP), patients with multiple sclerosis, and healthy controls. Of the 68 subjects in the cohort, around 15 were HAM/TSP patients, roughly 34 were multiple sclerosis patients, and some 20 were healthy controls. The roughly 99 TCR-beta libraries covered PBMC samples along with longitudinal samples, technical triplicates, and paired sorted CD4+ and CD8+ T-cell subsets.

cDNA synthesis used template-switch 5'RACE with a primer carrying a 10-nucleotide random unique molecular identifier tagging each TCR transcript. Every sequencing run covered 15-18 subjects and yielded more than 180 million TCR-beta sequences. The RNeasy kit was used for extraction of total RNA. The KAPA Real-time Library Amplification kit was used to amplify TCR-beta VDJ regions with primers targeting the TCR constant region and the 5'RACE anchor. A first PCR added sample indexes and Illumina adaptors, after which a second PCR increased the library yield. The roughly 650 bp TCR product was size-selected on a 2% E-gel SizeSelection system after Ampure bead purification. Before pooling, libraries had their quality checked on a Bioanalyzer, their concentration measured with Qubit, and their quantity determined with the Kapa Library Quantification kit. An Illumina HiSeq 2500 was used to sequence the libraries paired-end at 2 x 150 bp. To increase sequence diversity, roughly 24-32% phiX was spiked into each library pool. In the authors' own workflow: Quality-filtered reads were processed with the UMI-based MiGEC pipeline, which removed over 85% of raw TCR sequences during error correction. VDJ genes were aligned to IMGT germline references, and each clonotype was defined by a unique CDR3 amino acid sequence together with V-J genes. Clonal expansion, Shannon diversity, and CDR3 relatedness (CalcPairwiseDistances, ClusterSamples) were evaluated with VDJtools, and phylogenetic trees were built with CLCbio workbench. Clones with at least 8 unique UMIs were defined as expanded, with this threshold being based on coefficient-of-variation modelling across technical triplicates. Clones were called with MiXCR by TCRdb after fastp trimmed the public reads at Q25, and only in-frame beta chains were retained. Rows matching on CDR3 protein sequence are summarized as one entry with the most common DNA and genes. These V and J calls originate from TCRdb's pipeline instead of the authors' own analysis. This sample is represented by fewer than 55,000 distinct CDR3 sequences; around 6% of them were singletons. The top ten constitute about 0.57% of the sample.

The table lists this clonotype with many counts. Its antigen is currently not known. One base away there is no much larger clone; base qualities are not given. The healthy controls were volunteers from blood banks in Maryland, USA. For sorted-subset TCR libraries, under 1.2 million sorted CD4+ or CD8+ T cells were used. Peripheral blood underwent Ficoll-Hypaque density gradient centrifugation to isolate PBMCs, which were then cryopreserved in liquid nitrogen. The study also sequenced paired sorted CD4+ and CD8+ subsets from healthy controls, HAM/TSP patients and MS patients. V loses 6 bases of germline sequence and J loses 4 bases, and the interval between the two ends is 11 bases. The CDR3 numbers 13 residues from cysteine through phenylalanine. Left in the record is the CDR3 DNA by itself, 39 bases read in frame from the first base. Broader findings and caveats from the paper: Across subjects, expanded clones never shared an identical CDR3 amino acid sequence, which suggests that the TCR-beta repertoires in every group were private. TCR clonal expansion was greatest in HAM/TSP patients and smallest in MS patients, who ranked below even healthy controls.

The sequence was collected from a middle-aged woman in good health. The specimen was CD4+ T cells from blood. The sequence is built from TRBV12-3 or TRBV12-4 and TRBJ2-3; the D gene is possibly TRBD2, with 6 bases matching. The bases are TGTGCCAGCAGCCCTCCGGGAGCAGATACGCAGTATTTT. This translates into CASSPPGADTQYF.